The next 29 T cell receptor beta chains were all read from a single sample in a study of blood T cell repertoires in COVID-19. Some clones are missing from TCRdb's copy, which holds only in-frame ones; the method was immunoSEQ multiplex PCR. Of roughly 100,000 clones in the sample, roughly 79% were seen once. The specimen sequenced was peripheral blood. These receptors were collected from a man older than 75 with COVID-19, enrolled during active disease.

The V call is TRBV9, the J call TRBJ2-2; TRBD1 aligns across 9 bases. J lost 6 bases, V lost 7 bases, and 7 bases had no gene match. Germline CDR1 SGDLS, CDR2 YYNGEE. There are 14 residues in the CDR3. The CDR3 region has the DNA TGTGCCAGCCGCCAGGGACAGGGCGCCGGGGAGCTGTTTTTT. This gives the protein CASRQGQGAGELFF.

V gene TRBV6-5 combines with J gene TRBJ1-5; 11 bases align to TRBD1. V gave up 4 bases and J gave up 2 bases; unmatched junction bases: 4. Per germline, CDR1 MNHEY and CDR2 SVGAGI. The CDR3 has 16 amino acids. CDR3 coding DNA: TGTGCCAGCAGTTTCGGACAGGGGGCCGGCAATCAGCCCCAGCATTTT. This translates into CASSFGQGAGNQPQHF.

The genes are TRBV6-5 and TRBJ1-1; D perhaps matches TRBD1 (6 bases). Per the germline V gene, CDR1 is MNHEY and CDR2 is SVGAGI. The CDR3 has 14 amino acids. V dropped 2 bases and J dropped 7 bases, with 14 bases sitting between them. CDR3 sequence: CASSYDPRTDEAFF. CDR3 DNA sequence: TGTGCCAGCAGTTACGACCCCCGGACAGATGAAGCTTTCTTT.

The rearrangement joins TRBV5-6 to TRBJ2-7, with 7 positions matching TRBD1. From germline, CDR1 is SGHDT and CDR2 YYEEEE. The CDR3 has 14 amino acids. V lost 7 bases to trimming and J lost 2 bases; unmatched junction nucleotides: 9. CDR3 sequence reads: CASRGRGTPYEQYF. The CDR3, as DNA: TGTGCCAGCCGTGGCAGGGGGACCCCCTACGAGCAGTACTTC.

The chain carries TRBV9 and TRBJ2-3, with a possible D match to TRBD1 (6 bases). V dropped 1 base and J dropped 2 bases, with 8 bases sitting between them. The germline V gene encodes CDR1 SGDLS and CDR2 YYNGEE. The CDR3 loop spans 14 amino acids. The chain's CDR3 is CASSVRTDTDTQYF. CDR3 in DNA: TGTGCCAGCAGCGTAAGGACAGACACAGATACGCAGTATTTT.

The V call is TRBV28, the J call TRBJ2-7, with 9 nucleotides matching TRBD1. Trimming removed 11 bases from V and 3 bases from J; junction bases left unmatched: 11. The CDR3 is 14 amino acids. The germline gives CDR1 MDHEN, CDR2 SYDVKM. The CDR3 loop is CAVQGQGVNYEQYF. The DNA for the CDR3 is TGTGCCGTCCAGGGACAGGGAGTGAACTACGAGCAGTACTTC.

This clone was seen a handful of times. The gene calls are TRBV28 and TRBJ1-1; D gene unclear. This CDR3 has 14 residues. Germline V gene sequence: CDR1 MDHEN, CDR2 SYDVKM. Trimming pared 7 bases from V and 2 bases from J, leaving 14 bases between. The CDR3 region is CASNVNPSNTEAFF. CDR3 DNA sequence: TGTGCCAGCAATGTTAATCCTTCCAACACTGAAGCTTTCTTT.

This chain connects TRBV3-1 (or the pseudogene TRBV3-2) to TRBJ1-1, with D perhaps matching TRBD1 (6 bases). CDR3 length: 12 residues. Looked up from germline, CDR1 is LGHDT and CDR2 is YNNKEL (reference sequence). The ends were cut back, 6 bases at V and 8 bases at J, with 13 bases in the middle. The CDR3 sequence is CASRGGGREAFF. CDR3 in DNA: TGTGCCAGCAGAGGGGGGGGGAGAGAAGCTTTCTTT.

This chain joins TRBV3-1 (or the pseudogene TRBV3-2) and TRBJ2-1; 14 nucleotides line up with TRBD2. With V trimmed by 1 base and J by 7 bases, 6 bases remained unmatched. The germline gives CDR1 LGHDT, CDR2 YNNKEL (reference sequence). The CDR3 has 17 residues. For the CDR3, the DNA is TGTGCCAGCAGCCAAGCGGGACTAGCGGGGGCCGGAAATGAGCAGTTCTTC. It codes for CASSQAGLAGAGNEQFF.

The CDR3 DNA follows: TGTGCCAGCAGTTACGCCGGGGGGGGTAACACCGGGGAGCTGTTTTTT. Translated: CASSYAGGGNTGELFF. V is TRBV6-6 and J is TRBJ2-2, with 8 bases lining up with TRBD2. The CDR3 runs to 16 residues. Losses at the gene ends were 2 bases for V and 2 bases for J; bases not matched to a gene: 4. Germline V CDR1 and CDR2: MNHNY, SVGAGI (reference sequence).

The chain joins TRBV7-2 to TRBJ2-3; possibly TRBD2 for D (5 bases). The CDR3 spans 15 residues. Between the trimmed V and J ends, which lost 5 bases and 4 bases, there was a span of 16 bases. Germline-derived CDR1 and CDR2 are SGHTA and FQGNSA. CDR3 residues: CASSRGPVGADTQYF. As DNA, the CDR3 is TGTGCCAGCAGCCGCGGGCCGGTGGGCGCAGATACGCAGTATTTT.

The V gene is TRBV19, the J gene TRBJ2-7, with D maybe TRBD1 (6 bases). The CDR3 loop spans 15 amino acids. The germline V gene encodes CDR1 LNHDA and CDR2 SQIVND (reference sequence). The germline V and J ends were trimmed by 4 bases and 3 bases, with 16 bases remaining between them. The CDR3, as DNA: TGTGCCAGTAGTAAGTCCCGGGACACACGCTACGAGCAGTACTTC. This gives the protein CASSKSRDTRYEQYF.

V and J are TRBV30 and TRBJ1-5, with D tentatively TRBD1 (6 bases). The germline CDR1 and CDR2 sequences are GTSNPN and SVGIG (reference sequence). This CDR3 comprises 12 residues. Trimming left V 5 bases short and J 4 bases short, with 9 bases between. This CDR3 is CAWGTPNQPQHF. CDR3 sequence (DNA): TGTGCCTGGGGGACACCGAATCAGCCCCAGCATTTT. Drawing the rest from reference TRBV30 and TRBJ1-5, the complete variable domain is SQTIHQWPATLVQPVGSPLSLECTVEGTSNPNLYWYRQAAGRGLQLLFYSVGIGQISSEVPQNLSASRPQDRQFILSSKKLLLSDSGFYLCAWGTPNQPQHFGDGTRLSIL.

The V gene is TRBV30, the J gene TRBJ1-5, with unresolved D. The CDR3 is made up of 14 amino acids. Germline lookup yields CDR1 GTSNPN and CDR2 SVGIG (reference sequence). The germline V and J ends were trimmed by 0 bases and 5 bases, with 11 bases remaining between them. Written as DNA, the CDR3 is TGTGCCTGGAGTGTGCAGACACTAGATCAGCCCCAGCATTTT. Its protein is CAWSVQTLDQPQHF.

CDR3 residues: CASSIQGLGNTEAFF. CDR3 nucleotides: TGTGCCAGTAGTATACAGGGGCTGGGGAACACTGAAGCTTTCTTT. The chain employs TRBV19 and TRBJ1-1, with D perhaps TRBD1 (6 bases). The V end was cut by 2 bases, the J end by 1 base, with 11 bases between. Germline V CDR1 and CDR2: LNHDA, SQIVND (reference sequence). This CDR3 spans 15 amino acids.

This sequence joins TRBV4-1 and TRBJ1-2, with TRBD1 matching over 7 bases. J lost 7 bases, V lost 0 bases, and 8 bases had no gene match. Germline V gene lookup returns CDR1 MGHRA and CDR2 YSYEKL. This CDR3 spans 15 amino acids. CDR3 DNA: TGCGCCAGCAGCCAAGAATCCAGGGGGTTCGGTGGCTACACCTTC. It specifies CASSQESRGFGGYTF.

The chain uses TRBV12-3 or TRBV12-4 and TRBJ2-7, with D possibly TRBD2 on 5 matching bases. The CDR3 length is 13 residues. V shed 3 bases and J shed 3 bases, with 9 bases lying between them. The DNA of the CDR3 is TGTGCCAGCAGTTTTCACGGAGGCTACGAGCAGTACTTC. Protein: CASSFHGGYEQYF.

This CDR3 reads CASSLLRGDGSSGANVLTF. CDR3 DNA: TGTGCCAGCAGCTTGCTCAGGGGAGATGGGAGTTCTGGGGCCAACGTCCTGACTTTC. The chain uses TRBV7-6 and TRBJ2-6; weak D call: TRBD1 (6 bases). Per the germline V gene, CDR1 is SGHVS and CDR2 is FNYEAQ. The V and J ends lost 3 bases and 1 base respectively, with 19 bases between them. The CDR3 loop spans 19 amino acids.

This rearrangement joins TRBV4-1 to TRBJ2-3; 10 bases agree with TRBD2. V shed 4 bases and J 11 bases; nucleotides not matched to a gene: 0. The germline V gene has CDR1 MGHRA and CDR2 YSYEKL. The CDR3 consists of 11 residues. In nucleotides, the CDR3 is TGCGCCAGCAGCCTAGCGGGGGGGCAGTATTTT. Protein sequence: CASSLAGGQYF.

This chain joins TRBV11-2 and TRBJ2-7; a weak D match, TRBD1 (6 bases). The CDR3 contains 14 residues. Germline CDR1 SGHAT, CDR2 FQNNGV. V lost 3 bases to trimming and J lost 4 bases, with 13 bases between them. The CDR3 sequence: CASSFRGNWYEQYF. In DNA, the CDR3 is TGTGCCAGCAGCTTCAGGGGTAATTGGTACGAGCAGTACTTC.

This chain uses TRBV7-9 with TRBJ1-2; D is uncertain. The length of the CDR3 is 12 residues. Trimming took 1 base from V and 10 from J, leaving 10 bases between them. In germline, CDR1 is SEHNR, CDR2 FQNEAQ (reference sequence). The CDR3 sequence: CASSLVLTAYTF. The CDR3 DNA reads TGTGCCAGCAGCTTAGTACTTACAGCCTACACCTTC.

The count of this clone is one. The J gene is TRBJ1-2, the V gene TRBV6-6, with a tentative D call TRBD1 (6 bases). Germline lookup yields CDR1 MNHNY and CDR2 SVGAGI (reference sequence). This CDR3 is built from 12 residues. V lost 6 bases to trimming and J lost 8 bases, with 13 bases between them. The DNA of the CDR3 is TGTGCCAGCAGCGGACAGCCCTCCGGCTACACCTTC. This encodes CASSGQPSGYTF.

The count of this clone is one. The chain links TRBV2 to TRBJ1-3; D may be TRBD1 (5 bases). V was pared by 4 bases and J by 2 bases, with 12 bases between. Germline values: CDR1 SNHLY, CDR2 FYNNEI. The CDR3 has 15 amino acids. CDR3 bases: TGTGCCAGCAGTGTGGGGCAGTCCACTGGAAACACCATATATTTT. This sequence encodes CASSVGQSTGNTIYF.

This chain uses TRBV15 with TRBJ1-4; 9 nucleotides align to TRBD1. V lost 3 bases and J lost 2; bases outside the gene matches: 7. The germline V gene encodes CDR1 LNHNV and CDR2 YYDKDF (reference sequence). The CDR3 totals 17 residues. The CDR3 reads CATSRATGGPTNEKLFF. As DNA, the CDR3 is TGTGCCACCAGCAGGGCAACAGGGGGCCCGACTAATGAAAAACTGTTTTTT.

The CDR3 sequence: CASRTVDRPIYEQYF. In DNA form, the CDR3 reads TGCGCCAGCAGAACGGTGGACAGGCCCATCTACGAGCAGTACTTC. The chain uses TRBV5-1 and TRBJ2-7, with 7 bases matching TRBD1. The trim removed 5 bases at V and 3 bases at J, leaving 11 bases unmatched. The CDR3 spans 15 residues. Germline assignment: CDR1 SGHRS and CDR2 YFSETQ. Based on the CDR3 plus reference TRBV5-1 and TRBJ2-7, the full variable domain is KAGVTQTPRYLIKTRGQQVTLSCSPISGHRSVSWYQQTPGQGLQFLFEYFSETQRNKGNFPGRFSGRQFSNSRSEMNVSTLELGDSALYLCASRTVDRPIYEQYFGPGTRLTVT.

The rearrangement links TRBV5-4 to TRBJ2-5; D perhaps matches TRBD2 (6 bases). The germline V and J ends were trimmed by 2 bases and 0 bases, with 8 bases remaining between them. Germline V gene lookup returns CDR1 SGHNT and CDR2 YYREEE (reference sequence). The CDR3 runs 14 residues. Here the CDR3 DNA reads TGTGCCAGCAGCTTAGCGGGTAACCAAGAGACCCAGTACTTC. Its translation: CASSLAGNQETQYF.

This clone was recorded once. The V call is TRBV11-2, the J call TRBJ2-3; 7 positions match TRBD1. The V gene end was trimmed by 5 bases and the J gene end by 2 bases; junction bases not matched to a gene: 7. The CDR3 totals 15 residues. CDR1 is SGHAT and CDR2 is FQNNGV in the germline V gene. The CDR3 protein is CASSRTGDLTDTQYF. The CDR3 DNA reads TGTGCCAGCAGCCGTACAGGGGACCTCACAGATACGCAGTATTTT. Drawing the rest from reference TRBV11-2 and TRBJ2-3, the complete variable domain is EAGVAQSPRYKIIEKRQSVAFWCNPISGHATLYWYQQILGQGPKLLIQFQNNGVVDDSQLPKDRFSAERLKGVDSTLKIQPAKLEDSAVYLCASSRTGDLTDTQYFGPGTRLTVL.

By frequency in the sample, this clone is medium-sized. The junction departs from the called germline gene at one end, perhaps through a read error. The rearrangement joins TRBV15 to TRBJ1-1; TRBD1 matches 7 bases. CDR1 is LNHNV, CDR2 YYDKDF, per germline (reference sequence). The CDR3 is made up of 15 amino acids. This chain's CDR3 is CATSRLRQGWTEALF. The CDR3 DNA reads TGTGCCACCAGCAGACTGAGACAGGGATGGACTGAAGCCCTCTTT.

The chain combines TRBV19 with TRBJ1-5; D perhaps matches TRBD1 (5 bases). The CDR3 spans 14 residues. CDR1 LNHDA and CDR2 SQIVND come from the germline V gene (reference sequence). The germline V and J ends were trimmed by 4 bases and 3 bases, with 10 bases remaining between them. DNA of the CDR3: TGTGCCAGTAGTACAACAGGATTCAATCAGCCCCAGCATTTT. Translated, it gives CASSTTGFNQPQHF.